A selection of T cell receptor beta chains follows, all from one sample in a study of blood T cell repertoires in COVID-19. Data came from immunoSEQ multiplex PCR; TCRdb stores just in-frame clones and leaves some out. The data hold over 150,000 clones, with around nine tenths observed a single time. Sequenced sample: peripheral blood. The receptor source for this set is a man aged 45-65 years with COVID-19, enrolled during active disease. Each CDR3 is given with its conserved first and last residue. D genes are given only for firm matches. A clone size is listed for some rows: how often the clone was seen (once, few, many), or a class if it is expanded.

TRBJ1-1,.,.,TRBV27,CASSLQSLNTEAFF,TGTGCCAGCAGCTTACAGTCTCTGAACACTGAAGCTTTCTTT
TRBJ1-3,.,.,TRBV7-9,CASSLPGQGNTIYF,TGTGCCAGCAGCCTTCCGGGACAAGGAAACACCATATATTTT
TRBJ1-1,.,.,TRBV19,CASSRRGGDTEAFF,TGTGCCAGTAGTAGGAGGGGCGGGGACACTGAAGCTTTCTTT
TRBJ1-1,TRBD1,.,TRBV14,CASSLRTGGPRTEAFF,TGTGCCAGCAGCTTGCGGACAGGGGGCCCTCGGACTGAAGCTTTCTTT
TRBJ1-2,.,.,TRBV24-1,CATSERDYGYTF,TGTGCCACCAGTGAGCGGGACTATGGCTACACCTTC
TRBJ1-1,.,.,TRBV11-1,CASSLDGMNTEAFF,TGTGCCAGCAGCTTAGACGGGATGAACACTGAAGCTTTCTTT
TRBJ1-2,TRBD1,.,TRBV6-5,CASSTSGTGSYGYTF,TGTGCCAGCAGTACATCCGGGACAGGGAGCTATGGCTACACCTTC
TRBJ2-1,TRBD2,once,TRBV7-3,CASSLKPLGLAGGPYNEQFF,TGTGCCAGCAGCTTAAAGCCCCTAGGACTAGCGGGAGGGCCCTACAATGAGCAGTTCTTC
TRBJ1-2,.,.,TRBV27,CASSLSPSRGYGYTF,TGTGCCAGCAGTTTATCCCCATCTAGGGGTTATGGCTACACCTTC
TRBJ1-2,TRBD1,.,TRBV19,CASAGQAFYGYTF,TGTGCCAGTGCGGGACAGGCGTTCTATGGCTACACCTTC
TRBJ2-3,.,.,TRBV29-1,CSVLLLDTQYF,TGCAGCGTTCTTCTCCTAGATACGCAGTATTTT
TRBJ1-1,.,.,TRBV11-2,CASSFDSTNTEAFF,TGTGCCAGCAGCTTCGACAGTACTAACACTGAAGCTTTCTTT
TRBJ2-5,TRBD2,.,TRBV19,CASSSGGEEETQYF,TGTGCCAGTAGCAGCGGGGGTGAGGAGGAGACCCAGTACTTC
TRBJ2-7,TRBD1,.,TRBV18,CASSPRQGYSYEQYF,TGTGCCAGCTCACCGAGACAGGGGTACTCCTACGAGCAGTACTTC
TRBJ2-1,TRBD2,.,TRBV7-2,CASSLASGGRGEQFF,TGTGCCAGCAGCTTAGCCAGCGGGGGGCGGGGAGAGCAGTTCTTC
TRBJ2-1,.,.,TRBV9,CASSVGPQSDEQFF,TGTGCCAGCAGCGTAGGACCGCAGAGCGATGAGCAGTTCTTC
TRBJ1-1,TRBD1,.,TRBV10-3,CAISESNRGLSTEAFF,TGTGCCATCAGTGAATCGAACAGGGGGCTTAGCACTGAAGCTTTCTTT
TRBJ2-1,.,.,TRBV3-1/TRBV3-2,CASSQVGGEQFF,TGTGCCAGCAGCCAAGTTGGAGGTGAGCAGTTCTTC
TRBJ2-3,.,.,TRBV21-1,CASTLTHRNTDTQYF,TGTGCCAGCACCCTGACTCACCGGAACACAGATACGCAGTATTTT
TRBJ2-5,.,once,TRBV7-7,CASSLARGRGETQYF,TGTGCTAGCAGCTTAGCCAGGGGAAGAGGGGAGACCCAGTACTTC
TRBJ1-2,TRBD1,.,TRBV10-3,CAISGSPGGQGNPTGGYTF,TGTGCCATCAGTGGTTCACCGGGAGGACAGGGGAACCCGACCGGCGGCTACACCTTC
TRBJ2-2,.,.,TRBV11-1,CASSRTEDGELFF,TGTGCCAGCAGCCGGACAGAAGACGGGGAGCTGTTTTTT
TRBJ2-3,TRBD1,.,TRBV11-2,CASSLGTGIADTQYF,TGTGCCAGCAGCTTAGGGACAGGGATTGCAGATACGCAGTATTTT
TRBJ1-1,.,.,TRBV12-1,CASSFAPMGRGFGNTEAFF,TGTGCCAGCAGCTTTGCGCCGATGGGCAGGGGCTTTGGGAACACTGAAGCTTTCTTT
TRBJ2-4,TRBD1,.,TRBV5-4,CASSLAGQGAKNIQYF,TGTGCCAGCAGCTTGGCGGGACAGGGGGCCAAAAACATTCAGTACTTC
TRBJ2-5,TRBD2,.,TRBV9,CASASGRVSGETQYF,TGTGCCAGCGCTAGCGGGAGGGTGAGTGGGGAGACCCAGTACTTC
TRBJ2-1,TRBD2,.,TRBV30,CAWKAGASFF,TGTGCCTGGAAGGCGGGAGCGTCGTTCTTC
TRBJ1-2,TRBD1,.,TRBV11-2,CASSLGQGNGYTF,TGTGCCAGCAGCTTAGGACAGGGAAATGGCTACACCTTC
TRBJ2-2,TRBD2,.,TRBV6-2/TRBV6-3,CASSTSGRIGGELFF,TGTGCCAGCAGTACTAGCGGGAGGATTGGCGGGGAGCTGTTTTTT
TRBJ2-7,TRBD2,.,TRBV6-5,CASSLRSGRRAYEQYF,TGTGCCAGCAGTTTACGTAGCGGGAGGAGGGCATACGAGCAGTACTTC
TRBJ1-1,.,many,TRBV7-9,CASSPGDLDTEAFF,TGTGCCAGCAGCCCAGGGGACCTAGACACTGAAGCTTTCTTT
TRBJ2-1,.,.,TRBV19,CASFSVYNEQFF,TGTGCCAGTTTTTCCGTATACAATGAGCAGTTCTTC
TRBJ2-2,TRBD2,.,TRBV27,CASGLLAGGANTGELFF,TGTGCCAGCGGTTTACTAGCGGGGGGGGCGAACACCGGGGAGCTGTTTTTT
TRBJ2-5,TRBD1,.,TRBV29-1,CSVAGTGSRETQYF,TGCAGCGTTGCCGGGACAGGGTCTCGGGAGACCCAGTACTTC
TRBJ2-3,TRBD1,.,TRBV3-1/TRBV3-2,CASTRQGGTDTQYF,TGTGCCAGCACCCGACAGGGCGGCACAGATACGCAGTATTTT
TRBJ2-1,TRBD1,.,TRBV5-6,CASSSWGTGDDEQFF,TGTGCCAGCAGCTCATGGGGGACAGGGGACGATGAGCAGTTCTTC
TRBJ1-1,TRBD1,.,TRBV6-6,CASRYTGGGTEAFF,TGTGCCAGCAGATACACAGGGGGGGGGACTGAAGCTTTCTTT
TRBJ2-1,TRBD2,.,TRBV6-4,CASSVEPGGGHEQFF,TGTGCCAGCAGTGTAGAGCCTGGCGGGGGGCATGAGCAGTTCTTC
TRBJ2-7,TRBD2,.,TRBV6-4,CASLGLAPYEQYF,TGTGCCAGCTTAGGACTAGCGCCTTACGAGCAGTACTTC
TRBJ1-2,TRBD1,.,TRBV6-1,CASSAGQGILIGYGYTF,TGTGCCAGCAGTGCGGGACAGGGAATTCTGATTGGCTATGGCTACACCTTC
TRBJ2-7,TRBD1,once,TRBV23-1,CASSQSRGRLFCEQYF,TGCGCCAGCAGTCAATCCAGGGGGCGACTATTTTGCGAGCAGTACTTC
TRBJ2-1,TRBD2,few,TRBV4-2,CASSRSPGRTSGNEQFF,TGTGCCAGCAGCCGCTCCCCCGGACGGACTAGCGGCAATGAGCAGTTCTTC
TRBJ2-5,.,.,TRBV27,CASSLSAGDRRETQYF,TGTGCCAGCAGTTTATCTGCAGGGGACCGAAGAGAGACCCAGTACTTC
TRBJ2-7,TRBD2,.,TRBV10-3,CATLTPTSASKSYEQYF,TGTGCCACCCTAACGCCGACTAGCGCGTCAAAAAGCTACGAGCAGTACTTC
TRBJ1-6,TRBD1,.,TRBV19,CASSPGGSGDNSPLHF,TGTGCCAGTAGCCCAGGGGGCTCCGGAGATAATTCACCCCTCCACTTT
TRBJ2-3,.,.,TRBV19,CASGPGGTPDTQYF,TGTGCCAGTGGGCCTGGAGGTACCCCGGATACGCAGTATTTT
TRBJ1-3,.,.,TRBV6-5,CASNPDRFIGNTIYF,TGTGCCAGCAATCCCGACAGATTCATTGGAAACACCATATATTTT